The next 28 T cell receptor beta chains were all read from a single sample in a study of siplizumab effects on memory and regulatory T cells. TCRdb's table, derived via immunoSEQ multiplex PCR, lists solely in-frame clones and lacks some. This table has about 69,000 clones, over 80% appearing once. Sequenced sample: Tregs sorted from blood. The receptor set was obtained from a human donor in good health.

This sequence joins TRBV4-1 and TRBJ2-5, with D perhaps matching TRBD1 (5 bases). CDR1 is MGHRA and CDR2 is YSYEKL in the germline V gene. Trimming stripped 5 bases from V and 2 bases from J, with 9 bases between. This CDR3 is 13 amino acids long. Here the CDR3 reads CASSKGSQETQYF. As DNA, the CDR3 is TGCGCCAGCAGCAAGGGGTCTCAAGAGACCCAGTACTTC.

V is TRBV7-9 and J is TRBJ2-1, with TRBD2 matching 15 bases. V trimming: 1 base; J trimming: 7 bases; junction bases outside the gene matches: 11. The germline CDR1 and CDR2 sequences are SEHNR and FQNEAQ (reference sequence). CDR3 length: 19 residues. The CDR3, as DNA: TGTGCCAGCAGCTTAGGGACTAGCGGGAGGGCCGGGGCTCGAAATGAGCAGTTCTTC. Its protein is CASSLGTSGRAGARNEQFF.

V gene TRBV5-1 combines with J gene TRBJ2-7; tentatively, D is TRBD1 (5 bases). Germline V lookup: CDR1 SGHRS, CDR2 YFSETQ. The CDR3 length is 15 residues. V dropped 1 base and J dropped 0 bases, with 11 bases sitting between them. The CDR3 DNA follows: TGCGCCAGCAGCTTGAGGCAGGGTAGCTCCTACGAGCAGTACTTC. Protein product: CASSLRQGSSYEQYF.

V and J are TRBV7-2 and TRBJ2-5; D is perhaps TRBD2 (7 bases). The V and J ends lost 5 bases and 6 bases respectively, with 19 bases between them. The length of the CDR3 is 15 residues. The germline V gene encodes CDR1 SGHTA and CDR2 FQGNSA. CDR3 sequence: CASSPDWGGGKTQYF. The CDR3 nucleotides are TGTGCCAGCAGCCCCGATTGGGGGGGCGGGAAGACCCAGTACTTC.

This clone has only a few counts. The J gene is TRBJ1-2, the V gene TRBV6-4; 8 bases agree with TRBD1. The length of the CDR3 is 14 residues. Losses at the gene ends were 5 bases for V and 4 bases for J; bases not matched to a gene: 6. The V gene's germline CDR1 is MRHNA and CDR2 SNTAGT. CDR3 DNA: TGTGCCAGCAGTTTAGACAGGGGATCCTATGGCTACACCTTC. Amino acid sequence: CASSLDRGSYGYTF.

The genes are TRBV5-1 and TRBJ2-7; D is possibly TRBD1 (6 bases). Germline CDR1 is SGHRS and CDR2 is YFSETQ. This CDR3 has 14 residues. The ends were cut back, 4 bases at V and 3 bases at J, with 14 bases in the middle. CDR3: CASSISRGIYEQYF. The CDR3 DNA reads as TGCGCCAGCAGCATCTCCAGGGGCATCTACGAGCAGTACTTC.

This rearrangement joins TRBV2 to TRBJ2-6; D is uncertain. The CDR3 consists of 15 residues. V shed 7 bases and J shed 2 bases, with 12 bases lying between them. Germline CDR1 is SNHLY and CDR2 is FYNNEI. The CDR3 DNA sequence: TGTGCCAGCACTCCGGGTGGTGCTGGGGCCAACGTCCTGACTTTC. It specifies CASTPGGAGANVLTF.

This chain joins TRBV5-1 and TRBJ1-1, with unresolved D. Per germline, CDR1 SGHRS and CDR2 YFSETQ. The CDR3 loop spans 16 amino acids. Deletions cut 0 bases from V and 0 bases from J, with 12 bases between. CDR3 protein: CASSLVGIRVNTEAFF. The CDR3 coding sequence is TGCGCCAGCAGCTTGGTGGGGATTCGGGTGAACACTGAAGCTTTCTTT.

The chain couples TRBV21-1 to TRBJ2-3; the table's D call of TRBD1 was not tested on the DNA. TRBV21-1 is listed as a pseudogene. The CDR3 loop spans 13 amino acids. The CDR3 is CASSSARGDTQYF. The CDR3 bases are TGTGCCAGCAGCAGTGCTAGGGGCGATACGCAGTATTTT.

This chain links TRBV29-1 with TRBJ1-2; D gene ambiguous. Germline CDR1 reads SQVTM; CDR2 reads ANQGSEA. This CDR3 spans 12 amino acids. V shed 7 bases and J shed 1 base, with 10 bases lying between them. CDR3 sequence reads: CSGVDFNYGYTF. CDR3 DNA sequence: TGCAGCGGAGTGGACTTTAACTATGGCTACACCTTC.

J is TRBJ2-1 and V is TRBV6-5; tentatively, D is TRBD1 (6 bases). Trimming took off 5 bases at V and 4 bases at J, with 12 bases between the two ends. Germline CDR1 and CDR2: MNHEY and SVGAGI. The CDR3 covers 14 residues. The chain's CDR3 is CASSNRQEYNEQFF. CDR3 in DNA: TGTGCCAGCAGTAACCGACAGGAATACAATGAGCAGTTCTTC.

The chain carries TRBV11-3 and TRBJ1-1; D perhaps matches TRBD1 (6 bases). Looked up from germline, CDR1 is SGHNT and CDR2 is YENEEA. The V and J ends lost 5 bases and 11 bases respectively, with 18 bases between them. The CDR3 covers 13 residues. The CDR3 DNA reads as TGTGCCAGCAGCCTTACCCCCGGGACAACGGCTTTCTTT. Amino acids: CASSLTPGTTAFF.

J is TRBJ2-2 and V is TRBV27; D may match TRBD1 or TRBD2 (5 bases each). CDR3 length: 20 amino acids. The ends were cut back, 6 bases at V and 0 bases at J, with 26 bases in the middle. Germline assignment: CDR1 MNHEY and CDR2 SMNVEV (reference sequence). The CDR3 loop is CASRTDRGPMGITNTGELFF. In nucleotides, the CDR3 is TGTGCCAGCAGAACGGACCGGGGACCGATGGGTATAACGAACACCGGGGAGCTGTTTTTT.

This chain joins TRBV11-1 and TRBJ1-1, with TRBD1 matching over 9 bases. The germline CDR1 and CDR2 sequences are SGHAT and FQDESV (reference sequence). V shed 4 bases and J 7 bases; nucleotides not matched to a gene: 10. The CDR3 runs to 15 residues. The CDR3 DNA follows: TGTGCCAGCAGCTCGACCGGGACAGGGTTCGGTGAAGCTTTCTTT. Translating gives CASSSTGTGFGEAFF.

V and J are TRBV7-6 and TRBJ1-3; D call uncertain. V was shortened by 4 bases and J by 2 bases, with 12 bases between the two germline ends. CDR1 SGHVS and CDR2 FNYEAQ come from the germline V gene. The CDR3 consists of 15 residues. CDR3 sequence reads: CASSSTGFTGNTIYF. For the CDR3, the DNA is TGTGCCAGCAGCTCCACGGGGTTTACTGGAAACACCATATATTTT. The entire variable domain, with the rest obtained from reference TRBV7-6 and TRBJ1-3, is as follows: GAGVSQSPRYKVTKRGQDVALRCDPISGHVSLYWYRQALGQGPEFLTYFNYEAQQDKSGLPNDRFSAERPEGSISTLTIQRTEQRDSAMYRCASSSTGFTGNTIYFGEGSWLTVV.

The chain uses TRBV19 and TRBJ1-2, with 7 bases that match TRBD1. The CDR3 covers 15 residues. With 9 bases clipped from V and 5 bases from J, the junction kept 15 bases outside the gene matches. Germline V gene data show CDR1 as LNHDA and CDR2 as SQIVND (reference sequence). The CDR3 DNA is TGTGCCAGAACTCCCCGGGACAGAGATCCTTATGGCTACACCTTC. Amino acid sequence: CARTPRDRDPYGYTF.

V usage is TRBV5-1 and J usage is TRBJ1-4, with TRBD1 matching over 8 bases. CDR1 is SGHRS and CDR2 is YFSETQ in the germline V gene. V shed 4 bases, J shed 8 bases, and the junction held 7 bases outside the gene matches. This CDR3 contains 14 residues. CDR3 region: CASSTRTGLEKLFF. As DNA, the CDR3 is TGCGCCAGCAGCACCAGGACAGGGTTGGAAAAACTGTTTTTT.

The V and J genes are TRBV6-5 and TRBJ1-2; no definite D call. V shed 3 bases and J shed 2 bases, with 7 bases lying between them. Looked up from germline, CDR1 is MNHEY and CDR2 is SVGAGI. This CDR3 has 13 amino acids. The CDR3 bases are TGTGCCAGCAGTTATAGCACGAACTATGGCTACACCTTC. The encoded protein is CASSYSTNYGYTF.

The chain recombines TRBV5-1 with TRBJ1-1; 11 bases match TRBD1. Unmatched junction bases numbered 5, after V lost 3 bases and J lost 10 bases. Looked up from germline, CDR1 is SGHRS and CDR2 is YFSETQ. The CDR3 covers 13 residues. The CDR3 sequence is CASSSGQGVGAFF. CDR3 nucleotides: TGCGCCAGCAGCTCGGGACAGGGGGTTGGAGCTTTCTTT.

Only a few counts were recorded for this clone. V gene TRBV6-5 combines with J gene TRBJ1-2, with 7 bases aligning to TRBD1. Germline lookup yields CDR1 MNHEY and CDR2 SVGAGI. Trimming at V came to 5 bases and at J to 4 bases, leaving 7 bases not matched to a gene. The CDR3 runs to 14 residues. CDR3 nucleotides: TGTGCCAGCAGTCCAGGGGGATACGGCTATGGCTACACCTTC. The encoded protein is CASSPGGYGYGYTF.

V is TRBV5-1 and J is TRBJ1-2; D may be TRBD1 (5 bases). The germline V gene has CDR1 SGHRS and CDR2 YFSETQ. The CDR3 runs 15 residues. V lost 0 bases and J 7 bases, leaving 16 bases between the germline ends. Here the CDR3 DNA reads TGCGCCAGCAGCTTGGCGGGGCGGCAGGGCGCTGGCTACACCTTC. Residues: CASSLAGRQGAGYTF.

The chain uses TRBV5-1 and TRBJ2-7, with TRBD1 matching 7 bases. This CDR3 spans 16 amino acids. With V trimmed by 3 bases and J by 2 bases, 11 bases remained unmatched. In germline, CDR1 is SGHRS, CDR2 YFSETQ. CDR3: CASSWGARTGAYEQYF. CDR3 DNA: TGCGCCAGCAGCTGGGGCGCCCGGACAGGAGCCTACGAGCAGTACTTC.

The table lists this clone with a count of one. The chain is built from TRBV6-5 and TRBJ1-5; D ambiguous. The CDR3 sequence is 13 residues long. Germline V gene sequence: CDR1 MNHEY, CDR2 SVGAGI. Deletions cut 4 bases from V and 8 bases from J, with 12 bases between. CDR3 DNA: TGTGCCAGCAGTTGGAGGGAACGGGAGCCCCAGCATTTT. Its protein product is CASSWREREPQHF.

The rearrangement joins TRBV15 to TRBJ2-7; D is unresolved. Trimming shortened V by 5 bases and J by 2 bases, and 13 bases separated the two germline ends. This CDR3 region has 14 residues. The germline V gene encodes CDR1 LNHNV and CDR2 YYDKDF (reference sequence). This chain's CDR3 is CATSPSKATYEQYF. In DNA form, the CDR3 reads TGTGCCACCAGCCCGTCTAAGGCCACCTACGAGCAGTACTTC.

The chain uses TRBV4-1 and TRBJ2-7; a possible D gene is TRBD2 (5 bases). This CDR3 has 17 residues. Germline values: CDR1 MGHRA, CDR2 YSYEKL. V lost 1 base, J lost 0 bases, and 16 bases lay in between. The CDR3 here is CASSQGEGGYSSYEQYF. CDR3 DNA sequence: TGCGCCAGCAGCCAAGGAGAAGGCGGGTATAGCTCCTACGAGCAGTACTTC.

The sample holds a few counts of this clone. The rearrangement uses TRBV7-9 and TRBJ1-1; D is unresolved. The CDR3 is 15 amino acids. Germline values: CDR1 SEHNR, CDR2 FQNEAQ (reference sequence). Trimming removed 4 bases from V and 0 bases from J, with 12 bases in between. The CDR3 DNA reads as TGTGCCAGCAGCTCACAGTCAAGGGTGAACACTGAAGCTTTCTTT. Its translation: CASSSQSRVNTEAFF.

The chain uses TRBV12-5 and TRBJ1-4, with a possible D match to TRBD1 (5 bases). Deletions cut 6 bases from V and 6 bases from J, with 17 bases between. The CDR3 extends over 15 amino acids. Germline CDR1 LGHNT, CDR2 FRNRAP. CDR3 sequence reads: CASGPSRAGDEKLFF. As DNA, the CDR3 is TGTGCTAGTGGCCCTTCCAGGGCGGGGGATGAAAAACTGTTTTTT.

This sequence joins TRBV29-1 and TRBJ2-1, with TRBD2 as a possible D gene (6 bases). The CDR3 extends over 14 amino acids. Trimming pared 3 bases from V and 3 bases from J, leaving 12 bases between. CDR1 is SQVTM and CDR2 is ANQGSEA in the germline V gene. The DNA of the CDR3 is TGCAGCGTTGATTTTAGCGGATTCTACAATGAGCAGTTCTTC. It yields the protein CSVDFSGFYNEQFF.